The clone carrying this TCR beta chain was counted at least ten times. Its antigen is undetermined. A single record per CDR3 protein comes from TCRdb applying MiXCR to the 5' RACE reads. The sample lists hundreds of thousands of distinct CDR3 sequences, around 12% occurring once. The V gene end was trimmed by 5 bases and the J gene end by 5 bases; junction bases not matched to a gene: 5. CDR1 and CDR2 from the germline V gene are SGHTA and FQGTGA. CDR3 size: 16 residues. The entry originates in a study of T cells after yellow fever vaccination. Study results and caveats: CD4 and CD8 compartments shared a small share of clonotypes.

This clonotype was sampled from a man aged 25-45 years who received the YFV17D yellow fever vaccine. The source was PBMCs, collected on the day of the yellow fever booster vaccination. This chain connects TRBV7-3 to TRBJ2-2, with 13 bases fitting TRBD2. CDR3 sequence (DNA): TGTGCCAGCAGCCGAGGACTAGCGGGAGAAACCGGGGAGCTGTTTTTT. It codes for CASSRGLAGETGELFF.